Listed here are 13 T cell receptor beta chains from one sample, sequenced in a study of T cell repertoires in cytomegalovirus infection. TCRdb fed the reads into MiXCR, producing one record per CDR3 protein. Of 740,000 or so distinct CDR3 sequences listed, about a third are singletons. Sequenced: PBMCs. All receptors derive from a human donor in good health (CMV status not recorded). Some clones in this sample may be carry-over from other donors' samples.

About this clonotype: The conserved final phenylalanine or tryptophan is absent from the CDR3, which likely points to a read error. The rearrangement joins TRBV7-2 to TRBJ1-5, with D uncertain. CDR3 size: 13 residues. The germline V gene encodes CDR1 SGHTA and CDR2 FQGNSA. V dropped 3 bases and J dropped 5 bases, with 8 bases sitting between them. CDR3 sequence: CASSFPGDQPQHC. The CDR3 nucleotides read TGTGCCAGCAGCTTCCCCGGGGATCAGCCCCAGCATTGT.

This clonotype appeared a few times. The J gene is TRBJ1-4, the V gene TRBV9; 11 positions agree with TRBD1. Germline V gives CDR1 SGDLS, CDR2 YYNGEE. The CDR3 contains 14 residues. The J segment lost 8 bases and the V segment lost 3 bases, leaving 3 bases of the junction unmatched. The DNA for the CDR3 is TGTGCCAGCAGCGCGGACAGGGGGCGCGAAAAACTGTTTTTT. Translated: CASSADRGREKLFF. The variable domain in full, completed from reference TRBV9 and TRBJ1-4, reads DSGVTQTPKHLITATGQRVTLRCSPRSGDLSVYWYQQSLDQGLQFLIQYYNGEERAKGNILERFSAQQFPDLHSELNLSSLELGDSALYFCASSADRGREKLFFGSGTQLSVL.

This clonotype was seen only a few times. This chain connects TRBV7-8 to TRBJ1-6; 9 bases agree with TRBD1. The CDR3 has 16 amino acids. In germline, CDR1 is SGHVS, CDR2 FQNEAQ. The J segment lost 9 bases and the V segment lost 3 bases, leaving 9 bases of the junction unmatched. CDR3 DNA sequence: TGTGCCAGCAGCTTTCGGGACAGGGTGTTTGGTTCACCCCTCCACTTT. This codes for CASSFRDRVFGSPLHF.

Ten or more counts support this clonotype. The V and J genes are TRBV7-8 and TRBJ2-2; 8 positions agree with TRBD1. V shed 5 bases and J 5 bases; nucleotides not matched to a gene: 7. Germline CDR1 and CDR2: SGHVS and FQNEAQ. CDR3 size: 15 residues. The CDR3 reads CASSTGQGRTGELFF. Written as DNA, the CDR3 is TGTGCCAGCAGCACTGGACAGGGACGGACCGGGGAGCTGTTTTTT.

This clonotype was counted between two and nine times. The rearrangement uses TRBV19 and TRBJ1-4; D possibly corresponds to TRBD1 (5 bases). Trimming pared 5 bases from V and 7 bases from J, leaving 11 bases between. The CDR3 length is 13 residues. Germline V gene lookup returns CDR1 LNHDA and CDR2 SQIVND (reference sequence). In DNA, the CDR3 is TGTGCCAGTAGTCTCGAGGGGCCTGAAAAACTGTTTTTT. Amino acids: CASSLEGPEKLFF. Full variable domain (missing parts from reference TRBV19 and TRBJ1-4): DGGITQSPKYLFRKEGQNVTLSCEQNLNHDAMYWYRQDPGQGLRLIYYSQIVNDFQKGDIAEGYSVSREKKESFPLTVTSAQKNPTAFYLCASSLEGPEKLFFGSGTQLSVL.

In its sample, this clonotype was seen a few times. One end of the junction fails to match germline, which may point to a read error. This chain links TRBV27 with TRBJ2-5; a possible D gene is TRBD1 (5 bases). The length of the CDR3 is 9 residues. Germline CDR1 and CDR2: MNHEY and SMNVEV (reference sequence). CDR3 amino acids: CASYRARGF. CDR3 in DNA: TGTGCCAGCTATAGGGCAAGGGGCTTC.

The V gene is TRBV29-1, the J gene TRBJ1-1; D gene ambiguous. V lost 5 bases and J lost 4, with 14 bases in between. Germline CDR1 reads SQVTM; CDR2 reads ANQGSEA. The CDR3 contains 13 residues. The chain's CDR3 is CSVLLLLSTEAFF. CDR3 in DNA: TGCAGCGTTCTCCTTCTGTTGTCCACTGAAGCTTTCTTT.

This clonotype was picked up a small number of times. This CDR3 reads CASSPPRGGSRGSTEAFF. The CDR3 DNA is TGTGCCAGCAGTCCCCCCCGAGGGGGAAGCAGAGGTAGCACTGAAGCTTTCTTT. The rearrangement links TRBV28 to TRBJ1-1; possibly TRBD1 for D (6 bases). Trimming took 5 bases from V and 4 from J, leaving 26 bases between them. Per germline, CDR1 MDHEN and CDR2 SYDVKM. The CDR3 is 18 residues long.

CDR3 residues: CSARKGRRYNEQFF. The CDR3 nucleotides are TGCAGTGCTAGAAAGGGACGCCGCTACAATGAGCAGTTCTTC. This rearrangement joins TRBV20-1 to TRBJ2-1, with D possibly being TRBD1 or TRBD2 (5 bases each). V lost 2 bases, J lost 3 bases, and 11 bases lay in between. Germline V lookup: CDR1 DFQATT, CDR2 SNEGSKA (reference sequence). The CDR3 loop spans 14 amino acids.

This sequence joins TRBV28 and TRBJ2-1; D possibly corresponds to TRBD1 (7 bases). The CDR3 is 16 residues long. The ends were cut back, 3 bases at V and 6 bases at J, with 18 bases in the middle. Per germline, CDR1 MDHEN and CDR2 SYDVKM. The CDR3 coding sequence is TGTGCCAGCAGTTTGTTAGTGGCAGGGGGGTCCAATGAGCAGTTCTTC. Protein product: CASSLLVAGGSNEQFF. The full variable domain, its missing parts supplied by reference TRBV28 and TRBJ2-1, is DVKVTQSSRYLVKRTGEKVFLECVQDMDHENMFWYRQDPGLGLRLIYFSYDVKMKEKGDIPEGYSVSREKKERFSLILESASTNQTSMYLCASSLLVAGGSNEQFFGPGTRLTVL.

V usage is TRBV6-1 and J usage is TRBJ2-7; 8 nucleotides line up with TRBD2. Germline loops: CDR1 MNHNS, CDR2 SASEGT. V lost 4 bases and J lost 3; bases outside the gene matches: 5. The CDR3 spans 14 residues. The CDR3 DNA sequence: TGTGCCAGCAGTGTAGCGGGGACCCTCTACGAGCAGTACTTC. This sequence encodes CASSVAGTLYEQYF.

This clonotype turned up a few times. CDR3 amino acids: CASSPIGDFFRQGRDQPQHF. Here the CDR3 DNA reads TGTGCCAGCAGTCCAATCGGGGATTTTTTTAGACAGGGTCGGGATCAGCCCCAGCATTTT. The chain combines TRBV28 with TRBJ1-5; the match to TRBD1 covers 7 bases. This CDR3 has 20 amino acids. Germline-derived CDR1 and CDR2 are MDHEN and SYDVKM. J lost 5 bases, V lost 5 bases, and 24 bases had no gene match.

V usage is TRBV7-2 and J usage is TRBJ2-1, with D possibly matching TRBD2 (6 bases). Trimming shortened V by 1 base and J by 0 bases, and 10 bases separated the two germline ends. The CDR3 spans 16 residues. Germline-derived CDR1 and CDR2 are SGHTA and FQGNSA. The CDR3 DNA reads TGTGCCAGCAGCTTAGTGCGAGCGGGCTCCTACAATGAGCAGTTCTTC. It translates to CASSLVRAGSYNEQFF.